Below are 25 T cell receptor beta chains sequenced from a single sample in a study of OX40 agonist ivuxolimab in advanced cancers. TCRdb's table, derived via immunoSEQ multiplex PCR, lists solely in-frame clones and lacks some. The table includes some 77,000 clones, 90% detected once. The sequencing used CD4+ or CD8+ T cells sorted from blood, collected in a trial of the OX40 agonist ivuxolimab. These receptors came from an adult with an advanced solid tumor such as melanoma, head and neck, liver or kidney cancer.

V gene TRBV18 combines with J gene TRBJ1-5; a possible D gene is TRBD1 (5 bases). Deletions cut 4 bases from V and 3 bases from J, with 7 bases between. The CDR3 is made up of 13 amino acids. Germline CDR1 KGHSH, CDR2 LQKENI. The CDR3, as DNA: TGTGCCAGCTCACTAGGGGACAATCAGCCCCAGCATTTT. It translates to CASSLGDNQPQHF.

The chain joins TRBV28 to TRBJ2-5; D is uncertain. The V end lost 1 base, the J end lost 4 bases, and 13 bases lay between the germline ends. The CDR3 length is 15 residues. The germline CDR1 and CDR2 sequences are MDHEN and SYDVKM. CDR3 in DNA: TGTGCCAGCAGTTTATATAGCACCGTCCCAGAGACCCAGTACTTC. It codes for CASSLYSTVPETQYF. Full variable domain (missing parts from reference TRBV28 and TRBJ2-5): DVKVTQSSRYLVKRTGEKVFLECVQDMDHENMFWYRQDPGLGLRLIYFSYDVKMKEKGDIPEGYSVSREKKERFSLILESASTNQTSMYLCASSLYSTVPETQYFGPGTRLLVL.

The V call is TRBV7-2, the J call TRBJ2-5; the D is unclear. This CDR3 is 13 amino acids long. Trimming stripped 3 bases from V and 4 bases from J, with 9 bases between. Germline V gives CDR1 SGHTA, CDR2 FQGNSA. The CDR3 loop is CASSFQVSETQYF. In DNA form, the CDR3 reads TGTGCCAGCAGCTTCCAGGTCTCAGAGACCCAGTACTTC.

The chain is built from TRBV6-1 and TRBJ2-1; TRBD2 aligns across 10 bases. Per germline, CDR1 MNHNS and CDR2 SASEGT. V trimming: 3 bases; J trimming: 9 bases; junction bases outside the gene matches: 5. This CDR3 is 14 amino acids long. The CDR3 DNA reads TGTGCCAGCAGTGACCTAGCGGGAGAGGGTGAGCAGTTCTTC. Its protein product is CASSDLAGEGEQFF.

The chain carries TRBV6-6 and TRBJ2-7, with a weak D call TRBD1 (5 bases). Germline V gene sequence: CDR1 MNHNY, CDR2 SVGAGI (reference sequence). The CDR3 is 14 amino acids. V lost 5 bases and J 6 bases, leaving 17 bases between the germline ends. The CDR3 is CASSPGSPLSEQYF. The CDR3 DNA follows: TGTGCCAGCAGTCCAGGGTCCCCCTTGTCCGAGCAGTACTTC.

V gene TRBV7-9 combines with J gene TRBJ1-4; 8 bases line up with TRBD1. Germline V gene lookup returns CDR1 SEHNR and CDR2 FQNEAQ (reference sequence). CDR3 size: 17 residues. With V trimmed by 2 bases and J by 3 bases, 8 bases remained unmatched. CDR3 residues: CASSLIPGGRANEKLFF. The CDR3 coding sequence is TGTGCCAGCAGCTTAATCCCAGGGGGCAGGGCTAATGAAAAACTGTTTTTT.

This chain links TRBV5-1 with TRBJ2-5; 7 positions agree with TRBD1. This CDR3 contains 15 residues. The germline V gene encodes CDR1 SGHRS and CDR2 YFSETQ. The trim removed 0 bases at V and 5 bases at J, leaving 7 bases unmatched. The CDR3 region has the DNA TGCGCCAGCAGCTTGGTAAAGGGGGCGCAGGAGACCCAGTACTTC. Translation: CASSLVKGAQETQYF.

The chain joins TRBV7-6 to TRBJ2-1; 10 bases are a match to TRBD2. CDR1 SGHVS and CDR2 FNYEAQ come from the germline V gene. This CDR3 has 16 amino acids. The J segment lost 4 bases and the V segment lost 1 base, leaving 4 bases of the junction unmatched. CDR3 protein: CASSLGASGGYNEQFF. CDR3 DNA: TGTGCCAGCAGCTTAGGGGCTAGCGGGGGATACAATGAGCAGTTCTTC.

The chain recombines TRBV5-1 with TRBJ2-3; 9 bases are a match to TRBD1. The CDR3 is 15 amino acids. V lost 1 base to trimming and J lost 4 bases; unmatched junction nucleotides: 4. The V gene's germline CDR1 is SGHRS and CDR2 YFSETQ. Here the CDR3 reads CASSLRQGEADTQYF. CDR3 coding DNA: TGCGCCAGCAGCTTGAGACAGGGGGAAGCAGATACGCAGTATTTT.

The chain couples TRBV7-6 to TRBJ2-3; 9 bases match TRBD1. V lost 4 bases and J lost 0; bases outside the gene matches: 8. Germline V gives CDR1 SGHVS, CDR2 FNYEAQ. The CDR3 is made up of 17 amino acids. CDR3 in amino acids: CASSSWTGATSTDTQYF. In DNA form, the CDR3 reads TGTGCCAGCAGCTCATGGACAGGGGCTACTAGCACAGATACGCAGTATTTT. Looking up the rest from reference TRBV7-6 and TRBJ2-3 gives the full variable domain: GAGVSQSPRYKVTKRGQDVALRCDPISGHVSLYWYRQALGQGPEFLTYFNYEAQQDKSGLPNDRFSAERPEGSISTLTIQRTEQRDSAMYRCASSSWTGATSTDTQYFGPGTRLTVL.

The J gene is TRBJ1-1, the V gene TRBV5-1; D not certain. CDR1 and CDR2 (germline): SGHRS, YFSETQ. V lost 2 bases, J lost 1 base, and 12 bases lay in between. The CDR3 spans 15 residues. The CDR3 DNA follows: TGCGCCAGCAGCTTCTTCCCGGGCGAGAACACTGAAGCTTTCTTT. It yields the protein CASSFFPGENTEAFF.

This clone has just one count. The chain links TRBV5-4 to TRBJ2-7; D is possibly TRBD1 or TRBD2 (5 bases each). Trimming removed 0 bases from V and 4 bases from J, with 11 bases in between. Germline V CDR1 and CDR2: SGHNT, YYREEE (reference sequence). The CDR3 spans 14 residues. The CDR3 sequence is CASSLAVGDYEQYF. The CDR3 nucleotides are TGTGCCAGCAGCTTGGCGGTGGGGGATTACGAGCAGTACTTC.

V gene TRBV2 combines with J gene TRBJ1-2; a possible D gene is TRBD1 (5 bases). Germline CDR1 SNHLY, CDR2 FYNNEI. Trimming removed 3 bases at V and 1 base at J, with 9 bases between. The CDR3 length is 14 residues. The CDR3 nucleotides are TGTGCCAGCAGTGAGGCAGGGAATAACTATGGCTACACCTTC. Its translation is CASSEAGNNYGYTF.

The V and J genes are TRBV4-1 and TRBJ2-3, with D possibly being TRBD1 (6 bases). Germline-derived CDR1 and CDR2 are MGHRA and YSYEKL. The CDR3 runs to 17 residues. V lost 1 base and J lost 4, with 18 bases in between. For the CDR3, the DNA is TGCGCCAGCAGCCAAGCCCCGACGACAGGTATCGCAGATACGCAGTATTTT. This codes for CASSQAPTTGIADTQYF.

The gene calls are TRBV5-1 and TRBJ2-7, with 7 bases lining up with TRBD1. Germline CDR1 is SGHRS and CDR2 is YFSETQ. This CDR3 spans 16 amino acids. Trimming took 5 bases from V and 0 from J; bases not matched to a gene: 11. The CDR3 here is CASSRNPGQSSYEQYF. CDR3 nucleotide sequence: TGCGCCAGCAGTCGTAACCCGGGACAGAGCTCCTACGAGCAGTACTTC.

The chain combines TRBV7-9 with TRBJ1-1; 8 bases are a match to TRBD1. The germline V gene has CDR1 SEHNR and CDR2 FQNEAQ (reference sequence). CDR3 length: 14 residues. The J segment lost 5 bases and the V segment lost 4 bases, leaving 6 bases of the junction unmatched. CDR3 sequence reads: CASSSQGAGTEAFF. The CDR3 nucleotides read TGTGCCAGCAGCTCCCAGGGGGCAGGGACTGAAGCTTTCTTT.

The chain recombines TRBV28 with TRBJ2-7, with 10 bases identical to TRBD1. CDR3 length: 13 residues. Germline assignment: CDR1 MDHEN and CDR2 SYDVKM. V shed 8 bases, J shed 4 bases, and the junction held 5 bases outside the gene matches. The CDR3 loop is CASRRQGAYEQYF. In nucleotides, the CDR3 is TGTGCCAGCCGGCGACAGGGGGCGTACGAGCAGTACTTC.

This chain connects TRBV7-9 to TRBJ1-3; maybe TRBD1 (5 bases). V lost 5 bases and J 4 bases, leaving 9 bases between the germline ends. The CDR3 runs 13 residues. From germline, CDR1 is SEHNR and CDR2 FQNEAQ (reference sequence). CDR3 sequence: CASSQTAGNTIYF. CDR3 nucleotides: TGTGCCAGCAGCCAGACAGCCGGAAACACCATATATTTT.

J is TRBJ2-7 and V is TRBV7-2, with 9 bases aligning to TRBD2. The CDR3 has 14 residues. From germline, CDR1 is SGHTA and CDR2 FQGNSA. With V trimmed by 4 bases and J by 8 bases, 9 bases remained unmatched. CDR3 coding DNA: TGTGCCAGCAGCTCCTCTAGCGGGGAGTTCAAGCAGTACTTC. It translates to CASSSSSGEFKQYF.

Turning to this clone: Other DNA sequences within the sample encode an identical CDR3. The chain employs TRBV30 and TRBJ1-2, with 7 bases that match TRBD1. The CDR3 loop spans 13 amino acids. Germline loops: CDR1 GTSNPN, CDR2 SVGIG (reference sequence). With V trimmed by 5 bases and J by 4 bases, 7 bases remained unmatched. Here the CDR3 reads CAWSRDRPYGYTF. In DNA form, the CDR3 reads TGTGCCTGGTCCCGGGACAGACCCTATGGCTACACCTTC.

This chain links TRBV25-1 with TRBJ1-2, with D maybe TRBD1 (6 bases). The CDR3 runs to 13 residues. The germline V gene encodes CDR1 MGHDK and CDR2 SYGVNS. Trimming shortened V by 6 bases and J by 4 bases, and 12 bases separated the two germline ends. CDR3 sequence reads: CASSRDKTYGYTF. CDR3 nucleotides: TGTGCCAGCAGCCGGGACAAGACCTATGGCTACACCTTC.

The V call is TRBV4-1, the J call TRBJ2-1, with 7 bases identical to TRBD2. The length of the CDR3 is 13 residues. V gave up 4 bases and J gave up 5 bases; unmatched junction bases: 2. CDR1 and CDR2 (germline): MGHRA, YSYEKL. As DNA, the CDR3 is TGCGCCAGCAGCCTGGGACTAAACAATGAGCAGTTCTTC. Its protein is CASSLGLNNEQFF.

The V gene is TRBV7-9, the J gene TRBJ2-1; maybe TRBD2 (5 bases). The V and J ends lost 2 bases and 6 bases respectively, with 5 bases between them. This CDR3 contains 12 residues. Germline loops: CDR1 SEHNR, CDR2 FQNEAQ (reference sequence). In DNA form, the CDR3 reads TGTGCCAGCAGCTTACGGGGCAATGAGCAGTTCTTC. Residues: CASSLRGNEQFF.

This clone appeared a few times. As DNA, the CDR3 is TGTGCCACCCTAGGGACAGGGGGGTATAATTCACCCCTCCACTTT. This encodes CATLGTGGYNSPLHF. The chain uses TRBV28 and TRBJ1-6; 11 nucleotides line up with TRBD1. This CDR3 comprises 15 residues. The germline CDR1 and CDR2 sequences are MDHEN and SYDVKM. V shed 10 bases and J 4 bases; nucleotides not matched to a gene: 6. The complete variable domain, with remaining parts taken from reference TRBV28 and TRBJ1-6, reads DVKVTQSSRYLVKRTGEKVFLECVQDMDHENMFWYRQDPGLGLRLIYFSYDVKMKEKGDIPEGYSVSREKKERFSLILESASTNQTSMYLCATLGTGGYNSPLHFGNGTRLTVT.

As concerns this clone: An end of the junction does not agree with germline; a read error may underlie this. J is TRBJ2-5 and V is TRBV11-3; TRBD2 matches 14 bases. CDR1 is SGHNT and CDR2 is YENEEA in the germline V gene. This CDR3 contains 16 residues. CDR3 sequence (DNA): TGTGCCAGCAGCCTAGAGGGACTAGCGGGAGAAGAGACCCAGTACTTC. Its protein product is CASSLEGLAGEETQYF.